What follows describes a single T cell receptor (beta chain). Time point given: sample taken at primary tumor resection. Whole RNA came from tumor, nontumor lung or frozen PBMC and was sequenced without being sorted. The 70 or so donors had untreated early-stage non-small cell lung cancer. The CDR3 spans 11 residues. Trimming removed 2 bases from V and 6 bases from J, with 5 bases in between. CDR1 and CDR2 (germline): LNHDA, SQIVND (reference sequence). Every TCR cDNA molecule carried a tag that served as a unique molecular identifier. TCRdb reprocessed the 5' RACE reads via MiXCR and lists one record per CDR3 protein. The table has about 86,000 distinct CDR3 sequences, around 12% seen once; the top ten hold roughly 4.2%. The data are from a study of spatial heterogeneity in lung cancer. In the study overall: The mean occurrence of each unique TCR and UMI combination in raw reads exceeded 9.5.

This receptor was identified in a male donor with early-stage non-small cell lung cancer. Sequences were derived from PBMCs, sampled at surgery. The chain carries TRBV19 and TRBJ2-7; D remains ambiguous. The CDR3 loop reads CASSIKGEQYF. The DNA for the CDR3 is TGTGCCAGTAGTATAAAAGGCGAGCAGTACTTC. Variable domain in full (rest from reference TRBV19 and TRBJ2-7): DGGITQSPKYLFRKEGQNVTLSCEQNLNHDAMYWYRQDPGQGLRLIYYSQIVNDFQKGDIAEGYSVSREKKESFPLTVTSAQKNPTAFYLCASSIKGEQYFGPGTRLTVT.